This section outlines one T cell receptor beta chain sequence together with its context. This CDR3 is also generated by other DNA sequences in the sample. The CDR3 spans 14 residues. V was pared by 1 base and J by 0 bases, with 5 bases between. CDR1 is SGHAT and CDR2 is FQNNGV in the germline V gene. The sample originates from a study of OX40 agonist ivuxolimab in advanced cancers. Assay used: immunoSEQ multiplex PCR; TCRdb lists only in-frame clones, some missing. The table lists under 80,000 clones, roughly 88% of them singletons. Sequencing used CD4+ or CD8+ T cells sorted from blood, obtained in a trial of the OX40 agonist ivuxolimab. This chain uses TRBV11-2 with TRBJ2-3, with D uncertain. This TCR came from an adult with an advanced solid tumor such as melanoma, head and neck, liver or kidney cancer. CDR3 sequence reads: CASSLAASTDTQYF. In nucleotides, the CDR3 is TGTGCCAGCAGCTTAGCGGCGAGCACAGATACGCAGTATTTT.